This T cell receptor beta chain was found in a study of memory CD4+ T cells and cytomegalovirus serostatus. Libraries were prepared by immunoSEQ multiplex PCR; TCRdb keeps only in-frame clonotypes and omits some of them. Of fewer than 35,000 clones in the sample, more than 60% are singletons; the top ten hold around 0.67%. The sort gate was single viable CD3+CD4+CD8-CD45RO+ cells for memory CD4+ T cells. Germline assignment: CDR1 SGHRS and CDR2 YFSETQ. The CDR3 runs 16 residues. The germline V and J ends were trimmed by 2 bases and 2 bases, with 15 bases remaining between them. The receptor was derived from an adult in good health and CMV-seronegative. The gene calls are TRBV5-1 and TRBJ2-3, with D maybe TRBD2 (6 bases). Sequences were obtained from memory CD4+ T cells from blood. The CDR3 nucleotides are TGCGCCAGCAGCTTAAAGGCGGGGAGCCCCACAGATACGCAGTATTTT. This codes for CASSLKAGSPTDTQYF.